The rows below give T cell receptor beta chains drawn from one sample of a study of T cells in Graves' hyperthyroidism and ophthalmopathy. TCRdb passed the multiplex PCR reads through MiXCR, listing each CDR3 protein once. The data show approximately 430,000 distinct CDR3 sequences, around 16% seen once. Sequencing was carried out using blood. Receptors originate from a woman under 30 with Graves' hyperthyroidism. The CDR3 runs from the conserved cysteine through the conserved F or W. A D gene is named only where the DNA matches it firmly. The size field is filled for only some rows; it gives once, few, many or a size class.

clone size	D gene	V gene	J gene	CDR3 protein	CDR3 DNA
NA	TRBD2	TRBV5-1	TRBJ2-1	CAGSLGLAGINEQFF	TGCGCCGGCAGCTTGGGACTAGCGGGTATCAATGAGCAGTTCTTC
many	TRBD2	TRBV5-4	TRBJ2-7	CASSIGTSGFYEQYF	TGTGCCAGCAGCATAGGGACTAGTGGGTTCTACGAGCAGTACTTC
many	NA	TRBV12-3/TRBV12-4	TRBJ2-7	CASSRLSPPYEQYF	TGTGCCAGCAGCCGATTAAGTCCTCCCTACGAGCAGTACTTC
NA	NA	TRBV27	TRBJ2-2	CASSPYPRRGTFTGELFF	TGTGCCAGCAGTCCGTACCCCCGTCGCGGAACTTTCACCGGGGAGCTGTTTTTT
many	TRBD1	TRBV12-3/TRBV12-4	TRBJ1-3	CASSLRTGTPGNTIYF	TGTGCCAGCAGTTTACGGACAGGGACGCCTGGAAACACCATATATTTT
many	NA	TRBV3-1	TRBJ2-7	CASGLWRGIDYEQYF	TGTGCCAGCGGCCTCTGGCGGGGTATCGACTACGAGCAGTACTTC
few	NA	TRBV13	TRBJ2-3	CASSLEGRVNTDTQYF	TGTGCCAGCAGCTTGGAGGGCAGGGTTAACACAGATACGCAGTATTTT
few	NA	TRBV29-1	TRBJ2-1	CSVTRVLYNEQFF	TGCAGCGTTACAAGGGTCTTATACAATGAGCAGTTCTTC
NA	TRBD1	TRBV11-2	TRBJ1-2	CASIEQGNYGYTF	TGTGCCAGCATCGAACAGGGGAACTATGGCTACACCTTC
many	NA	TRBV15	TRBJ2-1	CATSRDSYNEQFF	TGTGCCACCAGCAGAGACTCGTACAATGAGCAGTTCTTC
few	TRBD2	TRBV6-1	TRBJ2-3	CASSAWREFGDTQYF	TGTGCCAGCAGTGCTTGGCGGGAGTTTGGAGATACGCAGTATTTT
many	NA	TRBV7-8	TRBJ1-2	CASSLGGRSNYGYTF	TGTGCCAGCAGCTTAGGCGGCCGATCTAACTATGGCTACACCTTC
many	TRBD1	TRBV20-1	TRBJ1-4	CSAWTGEGEKLFF	TGCAGTGCTTGGACAGGGGAGGGTGAAAAACTGTTTTTT
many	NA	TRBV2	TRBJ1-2	CASSDLGRGSYGYTF	TGTGCCAGCAGTGATCTCGGCAGGGGAAGCTATGGCTACACCTTC
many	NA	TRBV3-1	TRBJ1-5	CASSQSRGYNQPQHF	TGTGCCAGCAGCCAGAGTAGGGGCTACAATCAGCCCCAGCATTTT
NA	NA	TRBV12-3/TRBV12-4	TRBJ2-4	CASSRGPELAKNIQYF	TGTGCCAGCTCAAGAGGACCAGAACTAGCCAAAAACATTCAGTACTTC